These 2 T cell receptor beta chains were sequenced from one sample in a study of PD-L1 blockade in urothelial cancer. Produced via immunoSEQ multiplex PCR; TCRdb's table is partial and in-frame only. The table lists 95,000 to 100,000 clones, around 90% of them singletons, with about 2% in the top ten. Time point described: pretreatment peripheral blood. The sequences come from PBMCs, collected around atezolizumab (anti-PD-L1) treatment. The receptors shown here come from a man in his 60s with urothelial cancer.

The chain combines TRBV9 with TRBJ1-2, with D tentatively TRBD1 (6 bases). V gave up 3 bases and J gave up 4 bases, with 16 bases separating them. The CDR3 runs to 15 residues. CDR1 and CDR2 from the germline V gene are SGDLS and YYNGEE. In DNA form, the CDR3 reads TGTGCCAGCAGCGAGGGGGACACGGGGGGCTATGGCTACACCTTC. As protein: CASSEGDTGGYGYTF. Variable domain in full (rest from reference TRBV9 and TRBJ1-2): DSGVTQTPKHLITATGQRVTLRCSPRSGDLSVYWYQQSLDQGLQFLIQYYNGEERAKGNILERFSAQQFPDLHSELNLSSLELGDSALYFCASSEGDTGGYGYTFGSGTRLTVV.

V and J are TRBV19 and TRBJ2-7; 9 nucleotides line up with TRBD1. The CDR3 is 13 amino acids. Unmatched junction bases numbered 7, after V lost 8 bases and J lost 5 bases. Germline CDR1 LNHDA, CDR2 SQIVND (reference sequence). This chain's CDR3 is CASGPTGGDEQYF. CDR3 DNA sequence: TGTGCCAGTGGACCGACAGGGGGAGACGAGCAGTACTTC.